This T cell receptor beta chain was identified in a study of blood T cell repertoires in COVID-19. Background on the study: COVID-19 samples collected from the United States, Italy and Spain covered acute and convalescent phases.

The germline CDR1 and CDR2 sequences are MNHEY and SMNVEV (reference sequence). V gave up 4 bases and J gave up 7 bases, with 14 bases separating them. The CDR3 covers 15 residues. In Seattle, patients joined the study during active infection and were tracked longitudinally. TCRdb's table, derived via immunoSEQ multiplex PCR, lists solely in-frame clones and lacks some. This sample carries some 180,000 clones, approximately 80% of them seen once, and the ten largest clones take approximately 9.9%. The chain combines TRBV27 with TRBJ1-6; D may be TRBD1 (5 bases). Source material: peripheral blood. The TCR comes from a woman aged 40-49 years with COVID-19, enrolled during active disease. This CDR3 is CASSYGAGLNSPLHF. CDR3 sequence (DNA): TGTGCCAGCAGTTACGGAGCAGGGCTGAATTCACCCCTCCACTTT.